Sequencing of this TCR beta chain was carried out in a study of cytomegalovirus exposure and HLA in healthy donors. General study findings and limits: The study had only CMV serostatus as immune exposure information. A later analysis showed TCR association rates differing by HLA locus, peaking at DRB1 and lowest at HLA-C. The classifier was said to identify cytomegalovirus status with high specificity and sensitivity.

The V gene lost 4 bases and the J gene lost 4 bases, with 16 bases spanning the gap. Germline V lookup: CDR1 SGHTA, CDR2 FQGTGA. This CDR3 is built from 16 residues. The PCR employed 60 Vbeta primers together with 13 Jbeta primers. Assay used: immunoSEQ multiplex PCR; TCRdb lists only in-frame clones, some missing. The sample shows about 91,000 clones, about 68% of them seen only once. Concerning this clone: Its specificity is unknown.

The rearrangement links TRBV7-3 to TRBJ2-2; a possible D gene is TRBD1 (5 bases). This TCR derives from a human donor in good health. The specimen was PBMCs. The CDR3 loop is CASSSDNLATTGELFF. CDR3 DNA sequence: TGTGCCAGCAGCTCGGACAACCTCGCGACCACCGGGGAGCTGTTTTTT.